Here is one T cell receptor (beta chain) with its context. Antigen specificity is unknown. This specimen belongs to a study of cytomegalovirus exposure and HLA in healthy donors. TCRdb keeps only in-frame clones here, not all; method: immunoSEQ multiplex PCR. The data show about 250,000 clones, about 88% seen once. Study findings and constraints: One later analysis, an examination of the 120 validation repertoires, found that first-cohort TCR clusters tended to co-occur in them. Rarity characterized most TCR sequences, yet some public TCRs appeared in many donors.

The donors were members of the roughly 130-subject validation cohort (separate from the approximately 730-subject first cohort). Germline V gene data show CDR1 as SGHRS and CDR2 as YFSETQ. Trimming stripped 0 bases from V and 1 base from J, with 11 bases between. The CDR3 length is 15 residues. The chain recombines TRBV5-1 with TRBJ2-7, with D unresolved. What was sequenced was PBMCs. The clonotype comes from a man between 18 and 35 years old in good health and CMV-seropositive. The CDR3 reads CASSLAFGVSYEQYF. For the CDR3, the DNA is TGCGCCAGCAGCTTGGCCTTTGGGGTTTCCTACGAGCAGTACTTC.